Here is one T cell receptor (beta chain) with its context. Its specificity is unknown. The V segment lost 0 bases and the J segment 5 bases; nucleotides outside the gene matches: 6. In germline, CDR1 is SGHRS, CDR2 YFSETQ. This CDR3 contains 15 residues. This entry belongs to a study of vaccination and CD4 T cells after COVID-19. Study as a whole: Control wells got either CEFX epitopes, HIV-1 Nef peptides, or no peptide at all. Study results and caveats: Researchers report that a median about 89% of reactive clones in convalescent patients surfaced only post-vaccination.

An Oncomine TCR Beta short-read assay was used to sequence the DNA from cultured CD4+ T cells. Genomic DNA was isolated from CD4+ T cells that had been cultured. TCRdb itself ran the PCR reads through MiXCR, one entry per CDR3 protein. The sample lists 15,000 to 20,000 distinct CDR3 sequences, about 48% occurring once. Time point defined: late sampling 161 to 241 days after vaccination in a few convalescent patients. Noted treatment: roughly 10-day PBMC culture with coronavirus spike peptide pools or control peptides (ViraFEST assay). This specimen was CD4+ T cells from blood, cultured in vitro, taken about 7 months after SARS-CoV-2 vaccination. The TCR comes from a human donor who had recovered from COVID-19. The chain has TRBV5-1 and TRBJ2-5; 8 bases agree with TRBD2. The CDR3 loop reads CASSLGTSGRETQYF. The CDR3 DNA follows: TGCGCCAGCAGCTTGGGTACTAGCGGAAGGGAGACCCAGTACTTC. Full variable domain (remainder filled in from reference TRBV5-1 and TRBJ2-5): KAGVTQTPRYLIKTRGQQVTLSCSPISGHRSVSWYQQTPGQGLQFLFEYFSETQRNKGNFPGRFSGRQFSNSRSEMNVSTLELGDSALYLCASSLGTSGRETQYFGPGTRLLVL.